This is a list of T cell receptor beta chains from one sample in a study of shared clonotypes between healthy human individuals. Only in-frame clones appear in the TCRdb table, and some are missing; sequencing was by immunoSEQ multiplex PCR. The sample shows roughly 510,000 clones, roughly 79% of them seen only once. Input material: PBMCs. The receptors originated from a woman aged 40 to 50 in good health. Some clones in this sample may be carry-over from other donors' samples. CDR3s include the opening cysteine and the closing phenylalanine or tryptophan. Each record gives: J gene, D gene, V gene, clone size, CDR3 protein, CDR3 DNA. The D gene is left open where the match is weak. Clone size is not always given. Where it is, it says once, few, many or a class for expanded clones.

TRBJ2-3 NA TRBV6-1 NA CASSDYPGRDATDTQYF TGTGCCAGCAGTGATTACCCGGGCAGGGATGCCACAGATACGCAGTATTTT
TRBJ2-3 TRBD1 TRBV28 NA CASSGTGEDTQYF TGTGCCAGCAGCGGGACAGGGGAAGATACGCAGTATTTT
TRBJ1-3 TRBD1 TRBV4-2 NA CASSQETGSGNTIYF TGTGCCAGCAGCCAAGAGACAGGGAGTGGAAACACCATATATTTT
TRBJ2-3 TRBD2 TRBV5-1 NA CASSLSSGSSDTQYF TGCGCCAGCAGCTTGTCTAGCGGGAGCTCAGATACGCAGTATTTT
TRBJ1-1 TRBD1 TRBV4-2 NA CASSWDRGNTEAFF TGTGCCAGCAGCTGGGACAGGGGGAACACTGAAGCTTTCTTT
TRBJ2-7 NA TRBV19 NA CASSPSSYEQYF TGTGCCAGTAGTCCTAGCTCCTACGAGCAGTACTTC
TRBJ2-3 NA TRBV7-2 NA CASSSPGPRTDTQYF TGTGCCAGCAGCTCCCCGGGACCCCGCACAGATACGCAGTATTTT
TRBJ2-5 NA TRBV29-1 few CSVEYRQETQYF TGCAGCGTTGAATACAGACAAGAGACCCAGTACTTC
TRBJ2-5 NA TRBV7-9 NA CASSPRPQETQYF TGTGCCAGCAGCCCGCGTCCTCAAGAGACCCAGTACTTC
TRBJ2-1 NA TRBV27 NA CASSSRGAYNEQFF TGTGCCAGCAGTTCACGGGGAGCCTACAATGAGCAGTTCTTC
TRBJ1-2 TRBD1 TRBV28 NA CASSFGGGVYGYTF TGTGCCAGCAGTTTCGGAGGGGGCGTATATGGCTACACCTTC
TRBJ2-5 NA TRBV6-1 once CASSARGGVETQYF TGTGCCAGCAGTGCTCGAGGGGGTGTAGAGACCCAGTACTTC
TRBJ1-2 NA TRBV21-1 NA CASSKETRYTF TGTGCCAGCAGCAAAGAGACCCGCTACACCTTC
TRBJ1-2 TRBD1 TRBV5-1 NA CASSLAGTGIEGYTF TGCGCCAGCAGCTTGGCCGGGACAGGGATAGAAGGCTACACCTTC
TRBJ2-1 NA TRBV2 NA CASSDDPSEGQFF TGTGCCAGCAGTGATGACCCTAGCGAGGGGCAGTTCTTC
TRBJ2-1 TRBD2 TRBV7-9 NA CASSLRLAGPNEQFF TGTGCCAGCAGCTTGAGACTAGCGGGACCCAATGAGCAGTTCTTC
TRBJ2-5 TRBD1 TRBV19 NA CASSPGGRGWPQYF TGTGCCAGTAGTCCAGGGGGCAGGGGGTGGCCCCAGTACTTC
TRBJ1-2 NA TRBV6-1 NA CASSEGPGRDGYTF TGTGCCAGCAGTGAAGGTCCGGGGCGGGATGGCTACACCTTC
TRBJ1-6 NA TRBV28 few CASASNSPLHF TGTGCCAGCGCGAGTAATTCACCCCTCCACTTT
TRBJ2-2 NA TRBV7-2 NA CASSLGANTGELFF TGTGCCAGCAGCTTAGGAGCGAACACCGGGGAGCTGTTTTTT
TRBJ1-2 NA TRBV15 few CATSRDTGRDYTF TGTGCCACCAGCAGAGATACTGGGCGAGACTACACCTTC
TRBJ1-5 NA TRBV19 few CASSRGVAQPQHF TGTGCCAGTAGTAGGGGGGTCGCCCAGCCCCAGCATTTT
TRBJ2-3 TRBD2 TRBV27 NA CASSSYQTSGTDTQYF TGTGCCAGCAGTTCATACCAGACTAGCGGCACAGATACGCAGTATTTT
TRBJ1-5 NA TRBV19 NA CASRYDPLATQPQHF TGTGCCAGTAGATACGACCCTTTGGCGACTCAGCCCCAGCATTTT
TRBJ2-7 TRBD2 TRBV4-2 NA CASSQAIIPGLAGVPSYEQYF TGTGCCAGCAGCCAAGCGATTATCCCGGGTCTAGCGGGAGTTCCCTCCTACGAGCAGTACTTC
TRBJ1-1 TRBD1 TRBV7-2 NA CASSSAGGGTEAFF TGTGCCAGCAGCTCCGCAGGGGGAGGGACTGAAGCTTTCTTT
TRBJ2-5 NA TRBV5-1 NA CASSFGASAQETQYF TGCGCCAGCAGCTTCGGGGCTAGCGCCCAAGAGACCCAGTACTTC
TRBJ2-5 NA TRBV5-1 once CASSLAGTPGTQTQYF TGCGCCAGCAGCTTGGCAGGGACACCGGGCACCCAGACCCAGTACTTC
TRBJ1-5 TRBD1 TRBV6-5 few CASRPQGASNQPQHF TGTGCCAGCAGACCCCAGGGGGCAAGCAATCAGCCCCAGCATTTT
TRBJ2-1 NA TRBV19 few CASSPRADSGEQFF TGTGCCAGTAGTCCCCGGGCCGACTCTGGGGAGCAGTTCTTC
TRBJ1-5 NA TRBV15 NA CATSSFRHSNQPQHF TGTGCCACCAGCAGTTTCAGGCATAGCAATCAGCCCCAGCATTTT
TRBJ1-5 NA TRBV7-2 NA CASSLQWVSNQPQHF TGTGCCAGCAGCCTACAGTGGGTCAGCAATCAGCCCCAGCATTTT
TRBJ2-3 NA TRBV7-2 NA CASSFITTDTQYF TGTGCCAGCAGCTTCATTACCACAGATACGCAGTATTTT
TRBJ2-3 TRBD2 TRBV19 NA CASSISGSSTDTQYF TGTGCCAGTAGTATAAGCGGGAGCAGTACAGATACGCAGTATTTT
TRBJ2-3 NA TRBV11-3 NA CASSREIGDTQYF TGTGCCAGCAGCCGAGAGATTGGAGATACGCAGTATTTT
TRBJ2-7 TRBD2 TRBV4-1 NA CASRKLAGSYEQYF TGCGCCAGCAGGAAACTAGCGGGATCCTACGAGCAGTACTTC
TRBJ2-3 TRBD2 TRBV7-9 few CASSPGGLAGVRDTQYF TGTGCCAGCAGCCCCGGGGGACTAGCGGGAGTAAGAGATACGCAGTATTTT
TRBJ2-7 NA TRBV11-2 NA CASSQTGSYEQYF TGTGCCAGCAGTCAGACAGGTTCCTACGAGCAGTACTTC
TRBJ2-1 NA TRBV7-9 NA CASSLASLAAPSYNEQFF TGTGCCAGCAGCTTAGCCAGCTTAGCGGCCCCGTCCTACAATGAGCAGTTCTTC
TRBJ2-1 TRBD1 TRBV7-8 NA CASRFKPGQRAAEQFF TGTGCCAGCAGGTTTAAACCGGGACAGAGAGCAGCCGAGCAGTTCTTC
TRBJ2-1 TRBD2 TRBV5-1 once CASSLAQTSGSLNEQFF TGCGCCAGCAGCTTGGCACAAACTAGCGGGAGTCTGAATGAGCAGTTCTTC
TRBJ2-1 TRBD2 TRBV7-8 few CASSADLAGGSEQFF TGTGCCAGCAGCGCTGATCTAGCGGGAGGGTCCGAGCAGTTCTTC